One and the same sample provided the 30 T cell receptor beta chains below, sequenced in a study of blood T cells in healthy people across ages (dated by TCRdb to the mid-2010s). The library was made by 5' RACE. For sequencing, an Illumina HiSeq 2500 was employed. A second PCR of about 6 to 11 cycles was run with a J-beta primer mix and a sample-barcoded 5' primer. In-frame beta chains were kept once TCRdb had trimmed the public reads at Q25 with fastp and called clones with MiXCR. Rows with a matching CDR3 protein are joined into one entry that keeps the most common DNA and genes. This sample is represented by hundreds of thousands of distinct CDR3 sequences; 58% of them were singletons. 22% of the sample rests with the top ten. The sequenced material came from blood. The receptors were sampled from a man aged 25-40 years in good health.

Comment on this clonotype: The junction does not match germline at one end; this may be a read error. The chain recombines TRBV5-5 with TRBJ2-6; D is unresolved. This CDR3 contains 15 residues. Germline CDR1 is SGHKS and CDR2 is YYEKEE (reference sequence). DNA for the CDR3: TGTGCCGGCAGCTTCTACGGGTCTGGGGCCAACGTCCTGACTTTC. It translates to CAGSFYGSGANVLTF. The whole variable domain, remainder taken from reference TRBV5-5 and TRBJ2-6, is DAGVTQSPTHLIKTRGQQVTLRCSPISGHKSVSWYQQVLGQGPQFIFQYYEKEERGRGNFPDRFSARQFPNYSSELNVNALLLGDSALYLCAGSFYGSGANVLTFGAGSRLTVL.

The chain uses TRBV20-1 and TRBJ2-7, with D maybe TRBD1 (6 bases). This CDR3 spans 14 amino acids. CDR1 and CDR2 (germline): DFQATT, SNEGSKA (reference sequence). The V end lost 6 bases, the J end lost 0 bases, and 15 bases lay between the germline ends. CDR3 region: CSASDSSSSYEQYF. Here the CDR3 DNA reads TGCAGTGCCTCGGACAGCTCGAGCTCCTACGAGCAGTACTTC.

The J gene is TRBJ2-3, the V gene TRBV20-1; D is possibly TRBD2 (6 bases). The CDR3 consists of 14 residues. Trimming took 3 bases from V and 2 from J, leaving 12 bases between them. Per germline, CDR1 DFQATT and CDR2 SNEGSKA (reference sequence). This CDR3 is CSASGGTDTDTQYF. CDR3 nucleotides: TGCAGTGCTAGTGGCGGGACGGACACAGATACGCAGTATTTT.

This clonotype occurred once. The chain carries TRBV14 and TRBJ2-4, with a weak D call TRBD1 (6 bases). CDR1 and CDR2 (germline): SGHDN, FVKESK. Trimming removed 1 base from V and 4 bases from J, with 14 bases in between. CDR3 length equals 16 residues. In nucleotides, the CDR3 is TGTGCCAGCAGCCAAGGGCCCAGGACAGAGAAAAACATTCAGTACTTC. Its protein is CASSQGPRTEKNIQYF.

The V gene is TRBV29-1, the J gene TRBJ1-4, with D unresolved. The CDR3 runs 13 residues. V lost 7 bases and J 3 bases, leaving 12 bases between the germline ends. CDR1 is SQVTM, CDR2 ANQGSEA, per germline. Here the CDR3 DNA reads TGCAGCGGGAAAGGGAATCCTAATGAAAAACTGTTTTTT. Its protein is CSGKGNPNEKLFF.

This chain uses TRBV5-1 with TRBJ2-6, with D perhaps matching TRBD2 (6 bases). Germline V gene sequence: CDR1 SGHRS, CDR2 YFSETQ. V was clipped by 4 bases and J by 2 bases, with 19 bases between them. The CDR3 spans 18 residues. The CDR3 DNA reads TGCGCCAGCAGCGAAGGCGGGGTGATCTTACCTGGGGCCAACGTCCTGACTTTC. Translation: CASSEGGVILPGANVLTF.

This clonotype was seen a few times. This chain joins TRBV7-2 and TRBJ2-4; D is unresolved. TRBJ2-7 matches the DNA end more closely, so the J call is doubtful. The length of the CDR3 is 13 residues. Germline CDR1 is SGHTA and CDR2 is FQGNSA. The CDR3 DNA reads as TGTGCCAGCAGCCTCCGGTGGGAAAGCGAGCAGTACTTC. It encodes CASSLRWESEQYF.

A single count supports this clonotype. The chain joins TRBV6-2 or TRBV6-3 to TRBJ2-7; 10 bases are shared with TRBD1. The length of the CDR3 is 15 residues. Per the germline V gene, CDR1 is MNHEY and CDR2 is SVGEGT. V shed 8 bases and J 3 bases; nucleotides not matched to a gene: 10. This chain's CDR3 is CASRIPGTGDYEQYF. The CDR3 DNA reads TGTGCCAGCCGGATACCCGGGACAGGGGACTACGAGCAGTACTTC.

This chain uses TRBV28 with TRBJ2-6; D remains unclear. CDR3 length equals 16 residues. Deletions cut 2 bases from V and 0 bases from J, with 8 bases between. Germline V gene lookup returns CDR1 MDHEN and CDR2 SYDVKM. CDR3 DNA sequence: TGTGCCAGCAGTTTAATTCGGTCCTCTGGGGCCAACGTCCTGACTTTC. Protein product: CASSLIRSSGANVLTF.

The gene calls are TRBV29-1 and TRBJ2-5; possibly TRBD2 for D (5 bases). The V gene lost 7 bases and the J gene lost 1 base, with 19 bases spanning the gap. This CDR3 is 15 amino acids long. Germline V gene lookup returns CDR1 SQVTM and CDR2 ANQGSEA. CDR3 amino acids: CSAKLGVNIQETQYF. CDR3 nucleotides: TGCAGCGCGAAACTAGGAGTAAACATCCAAGAGACCCAGTACTTC.

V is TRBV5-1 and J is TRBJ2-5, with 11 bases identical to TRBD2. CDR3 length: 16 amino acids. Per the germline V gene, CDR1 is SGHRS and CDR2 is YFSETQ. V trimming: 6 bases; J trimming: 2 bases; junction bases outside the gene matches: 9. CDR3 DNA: TGCGCCAGCAACCTTGGACTAGCGGGCGGACAAGAGACCCAGTACTTC. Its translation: CASNLGLAGGQETQYF.

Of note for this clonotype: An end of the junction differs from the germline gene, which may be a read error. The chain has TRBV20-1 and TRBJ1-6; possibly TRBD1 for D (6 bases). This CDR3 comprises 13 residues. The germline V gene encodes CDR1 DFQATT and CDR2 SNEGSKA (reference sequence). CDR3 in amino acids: CSAKTGTGSPHHF. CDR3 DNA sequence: TGCAGTGCAAAAACAGGGACCGGATCACCCCACCACTTT.

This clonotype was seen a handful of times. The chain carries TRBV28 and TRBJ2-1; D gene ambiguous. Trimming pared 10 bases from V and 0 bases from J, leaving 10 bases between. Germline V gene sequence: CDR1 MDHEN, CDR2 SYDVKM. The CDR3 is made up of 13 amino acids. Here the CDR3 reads CAIRAPSYNEQFF. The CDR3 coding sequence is TGTGCCATACGGGCCCCCTCCTACAATGAGCAGTTCTTC.

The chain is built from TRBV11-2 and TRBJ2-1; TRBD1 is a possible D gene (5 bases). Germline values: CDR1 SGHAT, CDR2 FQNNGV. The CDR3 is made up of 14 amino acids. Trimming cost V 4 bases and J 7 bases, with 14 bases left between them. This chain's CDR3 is CASSSATDANEQFF. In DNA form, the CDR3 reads TGTGCCAGCAGCTCGGCGACAGATGCGAATGAGCAGTTCTTC.

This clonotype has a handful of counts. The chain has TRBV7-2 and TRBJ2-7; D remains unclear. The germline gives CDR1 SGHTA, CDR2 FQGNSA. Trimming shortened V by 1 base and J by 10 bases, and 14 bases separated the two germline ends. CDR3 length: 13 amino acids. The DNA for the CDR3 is TGTGCCAGCAGCTTAGAGGGTAGTAGGTCCCAGTACTTC. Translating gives CASSLEGSRSQYF. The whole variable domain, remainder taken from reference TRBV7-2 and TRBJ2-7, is GAGVSQSPSNKVTEKGKDVELRCDPISGHTALYWYRQSLGQGLEFLIYFQGNSAPDKSGLPSDRFSAERTGGSVSTLTIQRTQQEDSAVYLCASSLEGSRSQYFGPGTRLTVT.

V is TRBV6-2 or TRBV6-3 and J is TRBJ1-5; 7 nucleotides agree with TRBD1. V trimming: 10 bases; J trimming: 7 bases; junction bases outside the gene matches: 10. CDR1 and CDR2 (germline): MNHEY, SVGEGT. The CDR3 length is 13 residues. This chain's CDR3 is CATTRTGLQPQHF. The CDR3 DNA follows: TGTGCCACCACGCGGACAGGACTGCAGCCCCAGCATTTT.

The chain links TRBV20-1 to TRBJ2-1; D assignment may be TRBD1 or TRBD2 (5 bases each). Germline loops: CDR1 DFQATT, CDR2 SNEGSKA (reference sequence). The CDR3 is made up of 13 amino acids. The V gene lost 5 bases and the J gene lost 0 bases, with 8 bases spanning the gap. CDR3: CSARGISYNEQFF. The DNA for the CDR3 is TGCAGTGCTCGGGGCATCTCCTACAATGAGCAGTTCTTC.

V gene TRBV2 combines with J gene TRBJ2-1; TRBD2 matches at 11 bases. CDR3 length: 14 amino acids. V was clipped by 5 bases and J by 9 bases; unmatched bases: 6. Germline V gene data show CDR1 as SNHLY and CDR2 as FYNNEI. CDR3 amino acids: CASSLTSGNTEQFF. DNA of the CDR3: TGTGCCAGCAGTCTGACTAGCGGGAACACTGAGCAGTTCTTC.

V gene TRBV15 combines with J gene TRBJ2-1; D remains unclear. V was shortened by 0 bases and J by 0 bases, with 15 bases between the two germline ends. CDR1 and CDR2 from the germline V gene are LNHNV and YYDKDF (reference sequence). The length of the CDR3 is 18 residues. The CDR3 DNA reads TGTGCCACCAGCAGAGATAGTCCCGGACGGAGCTCCTACAATGAGCAGTTCTTC. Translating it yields CATSRDSPGRSSYNEQFF.

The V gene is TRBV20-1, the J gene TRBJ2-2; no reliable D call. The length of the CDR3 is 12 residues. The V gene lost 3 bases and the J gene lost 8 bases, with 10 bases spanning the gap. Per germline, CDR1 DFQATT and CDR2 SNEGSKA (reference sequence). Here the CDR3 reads CSASPLFGELFF. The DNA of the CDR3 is TGCAGTGCTAGCCCCTTATTTGGGGAGCTGTTTTTT.

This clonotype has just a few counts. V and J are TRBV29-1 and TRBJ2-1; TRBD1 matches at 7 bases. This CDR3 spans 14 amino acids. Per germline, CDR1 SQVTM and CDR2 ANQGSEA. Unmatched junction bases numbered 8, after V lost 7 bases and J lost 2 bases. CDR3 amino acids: CSAVRGKTYNEQFF. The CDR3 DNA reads TGCAGCGCTGTCAGGGGGAAAACCTACAATGAGCAGTTCTTC.

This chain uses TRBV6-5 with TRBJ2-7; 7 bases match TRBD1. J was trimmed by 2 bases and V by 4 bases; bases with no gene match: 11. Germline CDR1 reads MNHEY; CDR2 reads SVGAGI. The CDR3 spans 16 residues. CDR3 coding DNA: TGTGCCAGCAGTTTCTCCCCGGGACAGCGAACCTACGAGCAGTACTTC. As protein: CASSFSPGQRTYEQYF.

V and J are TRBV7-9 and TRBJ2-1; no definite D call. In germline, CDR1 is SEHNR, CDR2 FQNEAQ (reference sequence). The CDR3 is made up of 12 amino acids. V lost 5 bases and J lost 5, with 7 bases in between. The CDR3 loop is CASSLSHNEQFF. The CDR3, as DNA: TGTGCCAGCAGCCTCTCACACAATGAGCAGTTCTTC.

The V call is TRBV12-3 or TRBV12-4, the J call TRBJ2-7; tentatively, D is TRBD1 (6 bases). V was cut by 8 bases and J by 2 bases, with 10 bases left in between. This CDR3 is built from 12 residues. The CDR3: CASSWTAYEQYF. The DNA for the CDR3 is TGTGCCAGCTCATGGACAGCCTACGAGCAGTACTTC.

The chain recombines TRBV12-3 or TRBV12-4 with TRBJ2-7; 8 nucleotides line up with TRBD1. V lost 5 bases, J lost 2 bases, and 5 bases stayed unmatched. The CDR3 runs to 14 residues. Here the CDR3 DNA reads TGTGCCAGCAGTAACACAGGGGGAACCTACGAGCAGTACTTC. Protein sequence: CASSNTGGTYEQYF.

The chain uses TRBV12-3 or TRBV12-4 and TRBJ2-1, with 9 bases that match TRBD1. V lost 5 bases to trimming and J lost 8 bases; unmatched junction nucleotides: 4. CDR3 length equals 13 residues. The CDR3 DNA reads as TGTGCCAGCAGTGGGACAGGGTTCGATGAGCAGTTCTTC. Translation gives CASSGTGFDEQFF.

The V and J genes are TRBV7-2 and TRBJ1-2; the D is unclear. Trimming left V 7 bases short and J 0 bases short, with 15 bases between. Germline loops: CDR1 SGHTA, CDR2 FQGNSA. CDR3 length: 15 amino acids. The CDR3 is CASTFLDLSNYGYTF. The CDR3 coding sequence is TGTGCCAGCACCTTCCTGGACCTTTCTAACTATGGCTACACCTTC.

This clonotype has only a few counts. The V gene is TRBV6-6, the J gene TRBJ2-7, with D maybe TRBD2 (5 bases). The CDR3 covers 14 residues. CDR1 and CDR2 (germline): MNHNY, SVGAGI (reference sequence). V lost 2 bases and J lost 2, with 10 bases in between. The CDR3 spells CASSYKGSAYEQYF. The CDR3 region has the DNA TGTGCCAGCAGTTACAAAGGGAGCGCCTACGAGCAGTACTTC.

CDR3 bases: TGTGCCAGCGAGGGGAGACAGAGCCTCACAGATACGCAGTATTTT. Its translation: CASEGRQSLTDTQYF. The V and J genes are TRBV21-1 and TRBJ2-3; TRBD1 is the table's D call, not checked against the DNA. TRBV21-1 is a known pseudogene. The CDR3 runs 15 residues.

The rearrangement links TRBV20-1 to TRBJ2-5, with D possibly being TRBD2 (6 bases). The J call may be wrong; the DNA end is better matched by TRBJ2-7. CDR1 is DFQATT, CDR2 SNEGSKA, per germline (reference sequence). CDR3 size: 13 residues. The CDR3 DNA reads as TGCAGTGCTAGAACGGGGGTCAACTGCGAGCAGTACTTC. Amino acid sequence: CSARTGVNCEQYF.